This T cell receptor (beta chain) was captured in a study of blood T cell repertoires in COVID-19. Germline lookup yields CDR1 MNHEY and CDR2 SVGAGI. J lost 4 bases, V lost 6 bases, and 8 bases had no gene match. This CDR3 is 15 amino acids long. Libraries were prepared by immunoSEQ multiplex PCR; TCRdb keeps only in-frame clonotypes and omits some of them. Counted here are 150,000 to 200,000 clones, approximately 87% occurring once; the ten biggest clones make up 3% to 4.5%. Material for sequencing was peripheral blood. This TCR was recovered from a man in his late teens or twenties with active or convalescent COVID-19. The chain combines TRBV6-5 with TRBJ1-1; 10 bases map to TRBD1. The CDR3 loop reads CASRKLTGGATEAFF. The CDR3 DNA is TGTGCCAGCAGAAAGCTGACAGGGGGCGCCACTGAAGCTTTCTTT.